This TCR beta chain was captured in a study of T cell responses to AZD1222 COVID-19 vaccine. The germline V and J ends were trimmed by 0 bases and 7 bases, with 7 bases remaining between them. The CDR3 length is 13 residues. The germline gives CDR1 MGHRA, CDR2 YSYEKL. General study points: Close to half of all spike-specific TCRs reportedly target regions of the variants that are unmutated. Donors were mostly white British, more females; clonal diversity possibly underestimated. Just 5 to 7 AZD1222 recipients were seropositive at baseline.

Measured with immunoSEQ multiplex PCR; TCRdb has only the in-frame clones, and not every one. The sample lists approximately 120,000 clones; 90% were seen once. Notes on this clone: Its matching antigen is unknown.

The clonotype comes from an adult in good health. This chain joins TRBV4-1 and TRBJ1-5; D gene ambiguous. Sequenced here: peripheral blood, sampled on day 0 of MenACWY control vaccination. The chain's CDR3 is CASSQDSAQPQHF. The CDR3 coding sequence is TGCGCCAGCAGCCAAGATTCGGCCCAGCCCCAGCATTTT.